This TCR beta chain was recorded in a study of blood T cell repertoires in COVID-19. Looking at the study overall: Material from acute and convalescent COVID-19 was sourced from the United States, Italy and Spain. Sample material is recorded as cDNA or gDNA derived from T cells, B-cell-depleted T cells, or PBMCs.

This clone was seen a single time. Other DNA sequences in this specimen translate into the identical CDR3. Under the authors' procedure: How many nucleated cells were present was estimated from reference gene primer amplification. Generated by immunoSEQ multiplex PCR, the TCRdb table keeps only in-frame clones and is missing some. V and J calls and clone size come straight from that table; D and trimming were deduced from the DNA. The profile shows approximately 150,000 clones, around 90% of them singletons. The ends lost 5 bases at V and 5 bases at J; junction bases unmatched: 2. There are 13 residues in the CDR3.

The genes are TRBV12-3 or TRBV12-4 and TRBJ1-2, with 10 bases aligning to TRBD1. The sequence was obtained from a woman aged 55-69 years with active or convalescent COVID-19. The sequencing sample was made of peripheral blood. CDR3 residues: CASSLGQGYGYTF. The CDR3 bases are TGTGCCAGCAGTCTGGGACAGGGGTATGGCTACACCTTC.